These 5 T cell receptor beta chains were all obtained from the same sample, sequenced in a study of T cells expressing NK-cell markers. TCRdb reworked the 5' RACE reads into one entry per CDR3 protein, no DNA. Here the sample table reports about 430,000 distinct CDR3 sequences. The specimen was blood T cells: a sorted CD56 or NKG2C T cell subset, CD4+ or CD8+ T cells, or bulk PBMC T cells (not recorded which). The receptors here all came from a woman aged 45-59 years in good health.

The J gene is TRBJ2-1, the V gene TRBV13; TCRdb designates TRBD2, a call that cannot be tested without DNA. This CDR3 region has 16 residues. The germline V gene encodes CDR1 PRHDT and CDR2 FYEKMQ (reference sequence). The CDR3 sequence is CASSLRGGRGGNEQFF.

The chain uses TRBV12-3 or TRBV12-4 and TRBJ2-1; TCRdb outputs TRBD1, but without DNA this stays unchecked. The CDR3 contains 12 residues. The CDR3 protein is CASSFQGTYQFF.

The chain is built from TRBV7-2 and TRBJ2-5; with no DNA, the TCRdb D assignment of TRBD1 cannot be verified. The germline CDR1 and CDR2 sequences are SGHTA and FQGNSA. This CDR3 spans 16 amino acids. CDR3 sequence reads: CASSWTNTDRAETQYF.

This chain uses TRBV29-1 with TRBJ2-3; TCRdb proposes TRBD2, but this gene call is untestable without DNA. The CDR3 is made up of 17 amino acids. Germline V CDR1 and CDR2: SQVTM, ANQGSEA. This CDR3 reads CSVGGGLQFRGTDTQYF.

The chain joins TRBV11-2 to TRBJ1-1; TCRdb picks TRBD1, but there is no DNA to check that call. The CDR3 has 14 residues. Per the germline V gene, CDR1 is SGHAT and CDR2 is FQNNGV. This CDR3 reads CASSFAGLNTEAFF. Drawing the rest from reference TRBV11-2 and TRBJ1-1, the complete variable domain is EAGVAQSPRYKIIEKRQSVAFWCNPISGHATLYWYQQILGQGPKLLIQFQNNGVVDDSQLPKDRFSAERLKGVDSTLKIQPAKLEDSAVYLCASSFAGLNTEAFFGQGTRLTVV.